This T cell receptor (beta chain) is from a study of T-cell reconstitution after alpha-beta-depleted transplantation in children. A TCRbeta library incorporating unique molecular identifiers was prepared. Using its own MiXCR run on the PCR reads, TCRdb lists one record per CDR3 protein. The sample records 600,000 or so distinct CDR3 sequences, roughly 23% being singletons. Points from the study as a whole: TCRbeta diversity was high at day 60 in some patients (a result of surviving recipient T cells and thymic progenitors). Newly made T cells mostly supplied T-cell counts and diversity one year after transplant.

CDR3 length: 12 amino acids. V was trimmed by 3 bases and J by 6 bases, leaving 10 bases between them. Per the germline V gene, CDR1 is DFQATT and CDR2 is SNEGSKA (reference sequence). In regard to this clonotype: Its antigen is as yet unknown.

This clonotype originated in a boy in the first two years of life who had a stem cell transplant for acute myeloid leukemia, so the T cells may come from the graft donor. The chain recombines TRBV20-1 with TRBJ2-3; D is undetermined. Sequenced here: PBMCs, mostly from graft donor cells, sampled 360 days after TCRalphabeta/CD19-depleted stem cell transplant. The CDR3 sequence is CSARIVGDTQYF. The CDR3 DNA reads TGCAGTGCTAGGATAGTTGGCGATACGCAGTATTTT.